The sequence of this T cell receptor beta chain was determined in a study of blood T cell repertoires in COVID-19. In the study overall: Sites across the United States, Italy and Spain contributed samples from acute and convalescent COVID-19. From T cells, B-cell-depleted T cells, or PBMCs came the material, which was cDNA or gDNA.

The CDR3 is 14 residues long. The trim removed 3 bases at V and 3 bases at J, leaving 4 bases unmatched. Germline V lookup: CDR1 LNHDA, CDR2 SQIVND (reference sequence). Per the authors' pipeline: Reference gene primer amplification yielded estimated nucleated cell counts. The repertoire was sequenced with immunoSEQ multiplex PCR; TCRdb's copy has only in-frame clones and lacks some. V and J calls and clone size are copied from that table; D and trimming were computed from the DNA. Altogether about 250,000 clones are present, 86% being singletons, with the ten largest covering about 1.7%. This TCR came from a woman aged 60-70 years who had recovered from COVID-19. The sample comprised peripheral blood. The V call is TRBV19, the J call TRBJ2-7, with TRBD1 matching 8 bases. CDR3: CASSIMGQDYEQYF. CDR3 coding DNA: TGTGCCAGTAGTATTATGGGACAGGACTACGAGCAGTACTTC.